This T cell receptor beta chain is drawn from a study of cytomegalovirus exposure and HLA in healthy donors. The CDR3 is made up of 14 amino acids. Trimming cost V 2 bases and J 7 bases, with 13 bases left between them. Germline lookup yields CDR1 SGHTA and CDR2 FQGNSA. As for this clone: The antigen remains undetermined.

Overall study results and limits: Most TCR sequences were seen very rarely across donors, but some public TCRs occurred in many. A later analysis showed that HLA-associated TCR beta chains had undergone more clonal expansion than equally common others.

PCR amplification relied on 60 Vbeta primers (plus 13 Jbeta primers). Measured with immunoSEQ multiplex PCR; TCRdb has only the in-frame clones, and not every one. Altogether around 170,000 clones are present, around four fifths being singletons, with the ten largest covering over 2.5%. The sample comprised PBMCs. The TCR was taken from a woman between 45 and 65 years old in good health and CMV-seropositive. The chain recombines TRBV7-2 with TRBJ2-3; D gene unclear. Written as DNA, the CDR3 is TGTGCCAGCAGCTTAAGGCTAGTTCAGAATACGCAGTATTTT. It translates to CASSLRLVQNTQYF.